This is a list of T cell receptor beta chains from one sample in a study of blood T cells in healthy people across ages. A single record per CDR3 protein comes from TCRdb applying MiXCR to the 5' RACE reads. This table holds more than 1.4 million distinct CDR3 sequences, around 39% found once. Sequencing was performed on blood. The receptors here all came from a woman aged 18 to 35 in good health. Both conserved end residues are part of each CDR3. Fields, in order: V gene, D gene, CDR3 length, clone size, J gene, CDR3 DNA, CDR3 protein. A D gene is named only where the DNA matches it firmly. Size values are once, few and many counts, or a class for expanded clones, and some rows have none.

>TRBV5-1|.|13|.|TRBJ2-2
TGCGCCAGCAGGCAACCGAACACCGGGGAGCTGTTTTTT
CASRQPNTGELFF
>TRBV4-1|.|16|.|TRBJ2-1
TGCGCCAGCAGCACCTCTCCAGGACAAGAATACAATGAGCAGTTCTTC
CASSTSPGQEYNEQFF
>TRBV5-1|TRBD1|17|.|TRBJ1-4
TGCGCCAGCAGCTGGGGCGGACAGGGGACTACTAATGAAAAACTGTTTTTT
CASSWGGQGTTNEKLFF
>TRBV9|TRBD2|18|few|TRBJ2-1
TGTGCCAGCAGCTTCACCGGGACTAGCGGGAGGGCCGGGAATGAGCAGTTCTTC
CASSFTGTSGRAGNEQFF
>TRBV30|.|13|.|TRBJ2-7
TGTGCCTGGAGGACCGGACTAACATACGAGCAGTACTTC
CAWRTGLTYEQYF
>TRBV29-1|.|13|.|TRBJ2-7
TGCAGCGTAACCGGGACTTCTTACTACGAGCAGTACTTC
CSVTGTSYYEQYF
>TRBV12-3/TRBV12-4|TRBD2|14|few|TRBJ2-7
TGTGCCAGCAGTTTTAGTAGCGGGACATACGAGCAGTACTTC
CASSFSSGTYEQYF
>TRBV3-1|TRBD1|16|.|TRBJ1-2
TGTGCCAGCAGCCTAGCCGCCCGACAGGGAAACTATGGCTACACCTTC
CASSLAARQGNYGYTF
>TRBV6-1|TRBD2|16|.|TRBJ2-3
TGTGCCAGCAGTGAAGTCAGTAGCGGGCCCACAGATACGCAGTATTTT
CASSEVSSGPTDTQYF
>TRBV19|.|15|.|TRBJ1-1
TGTGCCAGTACCCAGGCGGGGTGGGGACCCACTGAAGCTTTCTTT
CASTQAGWGPTEAFF
>TRBV6-1|.|11|.|TRBJ2-1
TGTGCCAGCAACCGAGCGGGTGAGCAGTTCTTC
CASNRAGEQFF
>TRBV10-3|.|14|few|TRBJ1-1
TGTGCCATCAGTGATACGGACGGGAACACTGAAGCTTTCTTT
CAISDTDGNTEAFF
>TRBV12-3/TRBV12-4|.|14|few|TRBJ1-1
TGTGCCAGCAGCCTACAGCGAGAGAACACTGAAGCTTTCTTT
CASSLQRENTEAFF
>TRBV6-2/TRBV6-3|.|13|.|TRBJ1-1
TGTGCCAGCAACCGGGGATTCGGGGGTGAAGCTTTCTTT
CASNRGFGGEAFF
>TRBV9|.|13|once|TRBJ2-1
TGTGCCAGCAGCGTAAGGAGTGGAAATGAGCAGTTCTTC
CASSVRSGNEQFF
>TRBV4-1|TRBD2|17|.|TRBJ2-7
TGCGCCAGCAGCAACACAGATATCGGGGGGGCCGTTTTCCCCCAGTACTTC
CASSNTDIGGAVFPQYF
>TRBV12-3/TRBV12-4|.|16|once|TRBJ1-3
TGTGCCAGCAGTTTAAAGAGCCTGGGGACTGGAAACACCATATATTTT
CASSLKSLGTGNTIYF
>TRBV20-1|.|15|.|TRBJ2-1
TGCAGTGCTAGAGTAGAAGCGCGCTCCTACAATGAGCAGTTCTTC
CSARVEARSYNEQFF
>TRBV3-1|TRBD1|16|.|TRBJ2-7
TGTGCCAGCAGCCCGAACGGAGGACAGGTTACCTACGAGCAGTACTTC
CASSPNGGQVTYEQYF
>TRBV20-1|.|14|few|TRBJ2-3
TGCAGTGCTAGCGGCAAGGGGAACATAGATACGCAGTATTTT
CSASGKGNIDTQYF
>TRBV6-1|.|15|.|TRBJ1-6
TGTGCCAGCAGTGAATTCGTTCGGGCGGATTCACCCCTCCACTTT
CASSEFVRADSPLHF
>TRBV7-9|.|13|few|TRBJ2-1
TGTGCCACCGCGAAGGTGGGATACAATGAGCAGTTCTTC
CATAKVGYNEQFF
>TRBV3-1|.|13|many|TRBJ2-7
TGTGCCAGCAGCCCCGGGATTTTCTACGAGCAGTACTTC
CASSPGIFYEQYF
>TRBV3-1|TRBD1|14|.|TRBJ2-7
TGTGCCAGCAGCCCCCCCATCCGGGACAGTAAGCAGTACTTC
CASSPPIRDSKQYF
>TRBV6-1|TRBD2|14|.|TRBJ2-7
TGTGCCAGCAGACGAGAGCGGGGGAGCTACGAGCAGTACTTC
CASRRERGSYEQYF
>TRBV20-1|.|15|.|TRBJ2-2
TGCAGTGCTAGATCCCCAATAGGGATCGCTGGGGAGCTGTTTTTT
CSARSPIGIAGELFF
>TRBV7-2|.|15|few|TRBJ1-2
TGTGCCAGCAAAGGCGGGGTCAGCGGCTACTATGGCTACACCTTC
CASKGGVSGYYGYTF
>TRBV5-1|.|14|once|TRBJ2-7
TGCGCCAGCAGCGTGGCTGTCGCAACCTACGAGCAGTACTTC
CASSVAVATYEQYF
>TRBV28|TRBD1|15|few|TRBJ1-6
TGTGCCAGCACCATCGATGGGACAGTAGCTGCGCCCCTCCACTTT
CASTIDGTVAAPLHF
>TRBV12-3/TRBV12-4|TRBD1|12|.|TRBJ1-5
TGTGCCAGCAGTCCTGGGACAGGGCCCCAGCATTTT
CASSPGTGPQHF
>TRBV27|.|14|.|TRBJ1-2
TGTGCCAGCAGTTGGGGGGCAACTAACTATGGCTACACCTTC
CASSWGATNYGYTF
>TRBV12-3/TRBV12-4|TRBD1|13|many|TRBJ2-7
TGTGCCTCGCGGCGGGCAGGGGGTTACGAGCAGTACTTC
CASRRAGGYEQYF
>TRBV9|.|14|.|TRBJ2-1
TGTGCCAGCAGCCCCCGGGTGGCCGGCGGTGAGCAGTTCTTC
CASSPRVAGGEQFF
>TRBV9|.|14|.|TRBJ2-5
TGTGCCAGCAGCGCTCGGGGGTACCAAGAGACCCAGTACTTC
CASSARGYQETQYF
>TRBV27|.|16|.|TRBJ2-2
TGTGCCAGCAGTTCCAGGCTTACGAGTATGCCCGGGGAGCTGTTTTTT
CASSSRLTSMPGELFF
>TRBV15|.|17|.|TRBJ2-1
TGTGCCACCAGCAGGGTACAGGGCTTTGCCATATACAATGAGCAGTTCTTC
CATSRVQGFAIYNEQFF
>TRBV7-6|.|14|.|TRBJ2-1
TGTGCCAGCAGCCCCCGACTAGAGATGGGTGAGCAGTTCTTC
CASSPRLEMGEQFF
>TRBV20-1|.|12|few|TRBJ1-2
TGCAGTGCTAGTGGGCAGAATGGGGTCTACACCTTC
CSASGQNGVYTF
>TRBV14|TRBD1|15|.|TRBJ2-5
TGTGCCAGCAGCCACCTCCAGGGACAGGGGAACGGGCAGTACTTC
CASSHLQGQGNGQYF
>TRBV10-2|.|14|.|TRBJ2-5
TGCGCCAGCAGTGATCCCGGACGGGAAGAGACCCAGTACTTC
CASSDPGREETQYF
>TRBV6-5|.|14|few|TRBJ2-3
TGTGCCAGCAGTCCCGAACCAAGCACAGATACGCAGTATTTT
CASSPEPSTDTQYF
>TRBV29-1|.|12|few|TRBJ1-1
TGCAGCGTTGAAGTGACGGGCACTGAAGCTTTCTTT
CSVEVTGTEAFF
>TRBV6-5|.|14|.|TRBJ1-1
TGTGCCAGCAGGAAAAGACCGGACGTTCTTTTGGCTTTCTTT
CASRKRPDVLLAFF
>TRBV12-3/TRBV12-4|.|15|.|TRBJ2-3
TGTGCCAGCAGCTCTGAACTAGCTGGAAGAGATGCGCAGTATTTT
CASSSELAGRDAQYF
>TRBV6-6|.|13|few|TRBJ1-5
TGTGCCAGCAGGCCTGTAGGGAACCAGCCCCAGCATTTT
CASRPVGNQPQHF
>TRBV6-6|.|13|many|TRBJ2-3
TGTGCCAGCAGTTACTCTCGAGAGGATACGCAGTATTTT
CASSYSREDTQYF
>TRBV5-1|TRBD2|14|.|TRBJ2-1
TGCGCCAGCAGCGTAGCGGGAAGGTACAATGAGCAGTTCTTC
CASSVAGRYNEQFF
>TRBV12-3/TRBV12-4|TRBD2|15|once|TRBJ2-7
TGTGCCAGCAGAGAATCGAGCGGGAGAGCCTACGAGCAGTACTTC
CASRESSGRAYEQYF
>TRBV28|TRBD1|15|.|TRBJ2-7
TGTGCCAGCAGTAACCGACAGGGGACCTCCTACGAGCAGTACTTC
CASSNRQGTSYEQYF
>TRBV6-2/TRBV6-3|.|17|.|TRBJ1-5
TGTGCCAGCAGTTACCCATCCGGAGCGGGAGGCAATCAGCCCCAGCATTTT
CASSYPSGAGGNQPQHF
>TRBV6-5|.|16|.|TRBJ1-1
TGTGCCAGCAGTTACCCGCTTACAGGGTCGGGCACTGAAGCTTTCTTT
CASSYPLTGSGTEAFF
>TRBV29-1|.|16|.|TRBJ1-3
TGCAGCGTTGAAGGGGCAGGGGTAACCGGAGGAAACACCATATATTTT
CSVEGAGVTGGNTIYF
>TRBV27|TRBD2|17|.|TRBJ2-7
TGTGCCAGCAAAAAAAGGCTAGCGGGGGATCCCTACAATGAGCAGTACTTC
CASKKRLAGDPYNEQYF